Included here is one T cell receptor (beta chain) sequence, with context. Its target is not known. The data stem from a study of OX40 agonist ivuxolimab in advanced cancers. TCRdb keeps only in-frame clones here, not all; method: immunoSEQ multiplex PCR. The sample contains about 94,000 clones, approximately 91% of which appear only once. Study results and caveats: Mean expanded clone counts were higher in CD8+ than CD4+ T cells.

This CDR3 has 13 amino acids. The trim removed 4 bases at V and 5 bases at J, leaving 5 bases unmatched. Germline-derived CDR1 and CDR2 are SGHRS and YFSETQ. The V gene is TRBV5-1, the J gene TRBJ2-7; 8 nucleotides match TRBD1. The sample here was CD4+ or CD8+ T cells sorted from blood, taken in a trial of the OX40 agonist ivuxolimab. The source of this sequence is an adult with an advanced solid tumor such as melanoma, head and neck, liver or kidney cancer. CDR3 in amino acids: CASSPDRADEQYF. The CDR3 coding sequence is TGCGCCAGCAGCCCGGACAGGGCCGACGAGCAGTACTTC. The full variable domain, completed using reference TRBV5-1 and TRBJ2-7, is KAGVTQTPRYLIKTRGQQVTLSCSPISGHRSVSWYQQTPGQGLQFLFEYFSETQRNKGNFPGRFSGRQFSNSRSEMNVSTLELGDSALYLCASSPDRADEQYFGPGTRLTVT.